The rows below give T cell receptor beta chains drawn from one sample of a study of blood T cell repertoires in COVID-19. Some clones are missing from TCRdb's copy, which holds only in-frame ones; the method was immunoSEQ multiplex PCR. The data show 160,000 or so clones, 65% to 90% seen once. Material for sequencing was PBMCs or T cells enriched from blood (not recorded which). All receptors come from a man in his fifties who had recovered from COVID-19. Both conserved end residues are part of each CDR3. A D gene is named only where the DNA matches it firmly. Size tells how often a clone was seen (once, few, many) or the class of an expanded clone, and some rows leave it out.

clone_size,v_call,j_call,d_call,cdr3_nt,cdr3_aa
-,TRBV6-5,TRBJ1-5,TRBD1,TGTGCCAGCAGGACGGGAACAGGGGCTGATCAGCCCCAGCATTTT,CASRTGTGADQPQHF
-,TRBV18,TRBJ1-4,TRBD1,TGTGCCAGCTCGCAGGGGGCGACTAATGAAAAACTGTTTTTT,CASSQGATNEKLFF
-,TRBV3-1/TRBV3-2,TRBJ2-3,-,TGTGCCAGCAGCCAACCGGGACTCTATACGCAGTATTTT,CASSQPGLYTQYF
-,TRBV5-4,TRBJ2-7,-,TGTGCCAGCAGCTTGGACTCTTCCGAGCAGTACTTC,CASSLDSSEQYF
-,TRBV18,TRBJ2-5,-,TGTGCCAGCAACGCGGGGATCCAAGAGACCCAGTACTTC,CASNAGIQETQYF
-,TRBV6-5,TRBJ1-5,-,TGTGCCAGCAGCCAGACAAATAGCAATCAGCCCCAGCATTTT,CASSQTNSNQPQHF
-,TRBV3-1/TRBV3-2,TRBJ1-1,TRBD1,TGTGCCAGCAGACTCGGACAGGGGAACACTGAAGCTTTCTTT,CASRLGQGNTEAFF
-,TRBV7-9,TRBJ1-1,TRBD1,TGTGCCAGCAGCTTATTCGGGACAGGGGAGAACACTGAAGCTTTCTTT,CASSLFGTGENTEAFF
-,TRBV19,TRBJ1-5,-,TGTGCCAGTAGTAGGTCGGGGACATCAGGTCAGCCCCAGCATTTT,CASSRSGTSGQPQHF
-,TRBV6-1,TRBJ1-2,-,TGTGCCAGCAGTGAAGCTTGGAGACCTGTCTATGGCTACACCTTC,CASSEAWRPVYGYTF
-,TRBV7-2,TRBJ2-3,-,TGTGCCAGCATTCTGACTAGAAGCACAGATACGCAGTATTTT,CASILTRSTDTQYF
-,TRBV6-5,TRBJ2-7,TRBD1,TGTGCCAGCAGTTGGGATGCCGGGACAGGGGACTACGAGCAGTACTTC,CASSWDAGTGDYEQYF
-,TRBV19,TRBJ2-3,TRBD2,TGTGCCAGTAGTATAGATAGGACTAGCGGGCCCTCTTCGACGCAGTATTTT,CASSIDRTSGPSSTQYF
-,TRBV3-1/TRBV3-2,TRBJ2-3,-,TGTGCCAGCAGCCAAGAGAGGCAGTTACTAGGCACAGATACGCAGTATTTT,CASSQERQLLGTDTQYF
-,TRBV18,TRBJ1-3,TRBD1,TGTGCCAGCTCCAGGGCCTCAGGGGGCTCGTCTGGAAACACCATATATTTT,CASSRASGGSSGNTIYF
-,TRBV3-1/TRBV3-2,TRBJ1-1,-,TGTGCCAGCAGCCAAGTAGGGAGGACTGAAGCTTTCTTT,CASSQVGRTEAFF
few,TRBV30,TRBJ1-4,-,TGTGCCTGGAGTTCCGCGGATACTAATGAAAAACTGTTTTTT,CAWSSADTNEKLFF
-,TRBV5-4,TRBJ1-2,TRBD1,TGTGCCAGCAGCGAGGGACAGCATAACTATGGCTACACCTTC,CASSEGQHNYGYTF
-,TRBV30,TRBJ2-5,TRBD1,TGTGCCTGGAGTGTAGACAGGGGACGAAATAAACTTCAAGAGACCCAGTACTTC,CAWSVDRGRNKLQETQYF
-,TRBV27,TRBJ2-1,-,TGTGCCAGCAGTTTTGAGGGGGGGAGAAACAATGAGCAGTTCTTC,CASSFEGGRNNEQFF
-,TRBV27,TRBJ1-1,-,TGTGCCAGCAGTTTGGCAGGAACCGGGGGGGTAGCTTTCTTT,CASSLAGTGGVAFF
few,TRBV27,TRBJ1-2,TRBD1,TGTGCCAGCAGTCCACGGACAGGGATTCGCGGCTACACCTTC,CASSPRTGIRGYTF
few,TRBV2,TRBJ2-7,TRBD1,TGTGCCAGCAGGGCCACCTATGGACAGGGGGCGAACGAGCAGTACTTC,CASRATYGQGANEQYF